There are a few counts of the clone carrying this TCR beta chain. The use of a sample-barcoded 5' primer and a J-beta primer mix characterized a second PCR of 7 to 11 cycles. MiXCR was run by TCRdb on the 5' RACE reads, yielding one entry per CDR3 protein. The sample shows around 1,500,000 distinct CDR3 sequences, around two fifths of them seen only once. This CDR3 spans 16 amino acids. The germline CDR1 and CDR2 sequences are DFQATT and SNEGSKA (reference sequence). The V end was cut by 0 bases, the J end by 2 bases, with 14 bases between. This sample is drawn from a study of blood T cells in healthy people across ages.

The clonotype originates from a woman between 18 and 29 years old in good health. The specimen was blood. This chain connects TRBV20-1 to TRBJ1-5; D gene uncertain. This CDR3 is CSARDWWLWGNQPQHF. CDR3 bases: TGCAGTGCTAGAGATTGGTGGCTGTGGGGCAATCAGCCCCAGCATTTT.